The sequence of this T cell receptor (beta chain) was determined in a study of cytomegalovirus exposure and HLA in healthy donors (dated by TCRdb to about 2017). At the level of the whole study: An earlier analysis of approximately 600 of the donors reported roughly 270 Gb of sequence data and roughly 100 million unique TCR beta sequences from 150 million to 200 million T cells. The number of typed donors differed by locus: about 629-640 for A, B, C, DRB1 and DQB1; approximately 520 for DQA1; 606 for DPA1; and around 470 for DPB1. An early release covering roughly 600 HLA-typed donors comprised approximately 300 gigabases of sequencing data and 85 million to 100 million unique TCR sequences. Rather than using new phenotypic data, the later analysis identified candidate immune exposures from TCR beta sequences and from how often those sequences occurred across donors. The study used immunosequencing to profile the T cell repertoires of about 670 subjects and linked those repertoires to cytomegalovirus serostatus. Among some 400 genotyped donors of the cohort, an average of around 220,000 unique TCR beta nucleotide sequences was sequenced per donor, of which about 18% were non-productive. Every discovery cohort repertoire had been produced on one sequencing platform. The study aimed to test whether cataloging public T cell receptors could reveal signatures of past pathogen exposure. To decide whether each TCR beta V gene segment behaved as functional or pseudogenic, an earlier analysis of some 600 of the donors relied on high-throughput TCR beta sequencing. HLA typing included class I and class II loci at four-digit resolution. A later analysis re-examined previously published TCR beta repertoires from about 670 donors and added high-resolution HLA genotyping to investigate patterns of TCR occurrence. A later genetic analysis took genome-wide SNP genotypes for 398 of the 666 donors and used that subset as a discovery cohort. High-throughput TCR immunosequencing, statistical association of individual TCRs with disease status, and machine learning were combined to predict cytomegalovirus infection status. Because of strong linkage in the cohort, roughly 5 DR-DQ haplotypes were treated as single units for association and clustering. A separate validation cohort of roughly 130 different subjects was used in addition to the approximately 670-subject first cohort. Donor age, sex, ethnicity and CMV serostatus were collected together with the repertoire data. Of the roughly 400 genotyped donors, around 81% fell in the genetic ancestry cluster associated with self-reported Caucasian donors.

The full study reports these points: HLA typing was unavailable for some donors at each locus, so association tests used only the typed subset. An association between a missense DCLRE1C variant and V-gene and J-gene trimming of TCR beta chains was found in a later genetic analysis and replicated in an independent cohort. In the study, around 150 TCR beta chains were listed as associated with cytomegalovirus. The authors suggested that the approach could potentially be generalized to other disease states and immunological phenotypes. A further reported finding was that TCR beta sequences accurately predicted the HLA-A and HLA-B alleles for most subjects in the first cohort. In an earlier analysis of some 500 of the donors, most TCR beta V segments appeared in productive rearrangements about 90% or about 30% of the time, broadly matching IMGT annotations. In a later analysis, HLA-associated TCR beta chains showed more clonal expansion and lower generation probabilities than non-associated chains that were equally common. The sequencing pipeline was judged likely to have produced a cluster of highly shared sequence variants as a technical artifact. According to a later analysis, most CMV-associated TCR beta chains appeared to be HLA-restricted, and the HLA associations seemed to be driven largely by CMV exposure. The earlier analysis of approximately 540 of the donors excluded roughly 17 rarely observed V segments, including chromosome 9 orphons, because counts were too low. At a false discovery rate of 0.05, a later analysis linked under 20,000 TCR beta sequences to specific HLA alleles. Correlated functional status among segregating V segments might be attributable to linkage disequilibrium, but an unknown experimental factor could not be ruled out. Most TCR sequences were observed very rarely across donors, whereas some public TCRs were present in many individuals. Only TCR beta chains were sequenced in this cohort, and the absence of alpha or paired-chain data limited detectable features. A few of the identified cytomegalovirus-associated TCR beta chains were confirmed in vitro to be specific for cytomegalovirus antigens. In a later analysis, TCR association rates were found to vary across HLA loci, with the most associated TCRs seen for DRB1 alleles and the fewest for HLA-C alleles. When HLA alleles, especially DR and DQ, strongly co-occurred, TCR associations were difficult to assign to individual alleles. Cytomegalovirus status was reported to be diagnosed by the classifier with high specificity and sensitivity in both the original and validation cohorts. For the cohort, immune exposure information was limited to CMV serostatus. A later genetic analysis reported fewer N-insertions in productive TCRs among donors in an Asian-associated ancestry cluster than the roughly 700-donor mean. Roughly uniform sequencing depth across donors was assumed in presence/absence analyses, although this assumption may not hold. A later analysis reported that several top co-occurrence clusters appeared linked to parvovirus B19, influenza, CMV and Epstein-Barr virus.

The library was generated by the immunoSEQ multiplex PCR assay. For the multiplex PCR, a mixture combining 60 forward primers for TCR Vbeta segments and 13 reverse primers for TCR Jbeta segments was used. A multiplex PCR assay on genomic DNA amplified the CDR3 region of rearranged TCR beta genes. On the Illumina HiSeq System, the amplified TCR beta libraries were sequenced as 87-base-pair reads. The original pipeline was this. A later analysis counted approximately 84 million unique TCR beta chains across the 650 to 700 repertoires, and 9 million to 14 million of these chains were shared by at least two donors. A nearest-neighbor algorithm error-corrected the raw reads and collapsed the reads into unique sequences, merging closely related sequences to remove PCR and sequencing errors. To assign V, D and J gene segments, CDR3 sequences were aligned to IMGT reference sequences. For a sequence to be retained, a match of at least six nucleotides was required to both a V gene segment and a J gene segment. A rearrangement counted as productive if the CDR3 had no stop codons and remained in frame with V and J, and every other rearrangement counted as non-productive. CDR3 was defined by IMGT convention, running from the second conserved V-encoded cysteine to the conserved J-encoded phenylalanine. The earlier analysis of about 530 of the donors excluded any sequence lacking an unambiguous match to a single V gene segment. An earlier analysis of a few hundred of the donors called V segments functional above 56.7% productive rearrangements and segregating when the between-donor standard deviation exceeded 5%. A statistical classification framework was built for diagnosing cytomegalovirus status from the catalog of TCR beta chain sequences. In a later analysis, TCR nucleotide sequences were compared against IMGT/GENE-DB human TR gene sequences so that V and J genes could be assigned. The TCRdist pipeline was used in a later analysis to assign CDR3 sequences and most-parsimonious VDJ recombination scenarios. In a later analysis, each TCR beta chain was defined by its CDR3 amino acid sequence together with its V-gene family, and reads without a unique V-gene family were excluded. In a later analysis, 450 to 600 highly shared, low-generation-probability nucleotide sequences were removed to address suspected cross-contamination and a sequencing artifact. In a later analysis, a clonal expansion index was calculated for each public chain from normalized within-repertoire ranks of inferred template counts. Generation probabilities in a later analysis came from a VDJ recombination model fitted to out-of-frame rearrangements, and those results were checked against IGoR. A later analysis scored TCR-TCR, TCR-HLA and TCR-CMV co-occurrence with hypergeometric tests, applying a repertoire-size bias correction to TCR pairs. To estimate false discovery rates, a later analysis permuted the HLA or CMV assignments 20 times. In a later analysis, co-occurring TCRs were grouped using DBSCAN, and TCRdist sequence similarity was added for clustering within HLA-allele-positive subsets. Co-occurrence clustering excluded repertoires with fewer than 30,000 or more than 120,000 public chains, plus five with anomalous nucleotide sharing. Held by TCRdb, this immuneACCESS table contains in-frame sequences only and omits some clones. Under half of the omission traces to an unresolved V gene where checked; the cause of the rest is unknown. The V and J calls and clone size come from that table; D and trimming were worked out from the DNA. The sample table holds approximately 160,000 clones, of which 68% were seen once. The leading ten clones occupy 2.8% of the sample.

In the case of this clone: Its target antigen remains unknown. Base qualities are not provided; no much larger clone lies one nucleotide away.

The cohort was made up of several hundred healthy bone marrow donors. Cohort members were all nominally healthy when sampled, although unrecorded immune exposures were likely present. The donor tested CMV seropositive and was one of the 289 seropositive cohort members. Every donor gave a peripheral blood sample, and the peripheral blood mononuclear cells from that sample were used for TCR beta sequencing. Genomic DNA was extracted from the blood cell samples with the Qiagen DNeasy Blood Extraction Kit. Sequenced material: PBMCs. The TCR originated in a woman between 40 and 50 years old in good health and CMV-seropositive.

The encoded CDR3 is CASSFQTGPPRGANVLTF. The nucleotides are TGTGCCAGTAGTTTCCAGACAGGCCCCCCGAGGGGGGCCAACGTCCTGACTTTC. The sequence joins TRBV19 to TRBJ2-6; a tentative D call is TRBD1 (6 bases match). According to the germline V gene (reference sequence), CDR1 reads LNHDA and CDR2 reads SQIVND. The CDR3 covers 18 residues, taking in both the cysteine and the phenylalanine. Only the CDR3 region is kept as DNA, spanning 54 bases read in frame from base 1. V is pared back by 5 bases and J by 4 bases, with 21 bases lying between the germline termini. With all but the CDR3 taken from the reference TRBV19 and TRBJ2-6 genes, the full variable domain is: DGGITQSPKYLFRKEGQNVTLSCEQNLNHDAMYWYRQDPGQGLRLIYYSQIVNDFQKGDIAEGYSVSREKKESFPLTVTSAQKNPTAFYLCASSFQTGPPRGANVLTFGAGSRLTVL.